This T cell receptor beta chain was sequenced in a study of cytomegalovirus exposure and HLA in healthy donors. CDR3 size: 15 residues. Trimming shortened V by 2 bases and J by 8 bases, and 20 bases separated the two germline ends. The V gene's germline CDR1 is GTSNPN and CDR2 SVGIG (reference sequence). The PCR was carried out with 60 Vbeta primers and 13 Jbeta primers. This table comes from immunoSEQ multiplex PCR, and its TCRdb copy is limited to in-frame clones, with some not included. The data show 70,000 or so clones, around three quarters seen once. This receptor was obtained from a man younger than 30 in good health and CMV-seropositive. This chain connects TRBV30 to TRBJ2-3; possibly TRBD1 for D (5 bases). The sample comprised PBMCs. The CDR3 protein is CAWSPPRRAQGTQYF. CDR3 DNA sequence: TGTGCCTGGAGTCCCCCACGAAGAGCTCAGGGTACGCAGTATTTT.